Listed here is a single T cell receptor (beta chain). This entry is derived from a study of cytotoxic CD8 clonotypes in ibrutinib-treated CLL. Study in general: Of a cohort that held about 12 relapsed/refractory and roughly 14 treatment-naive patients, around 18 were IGHV unmutated.

Sequencing was performed with immunoSEQ multiplex PCR; in TCRdb, only in-frame clones are kept and a portion is missing. The table includes some 310,000 clones, around four fifths detected once. In germline, CDR1 is SGHRS, CDR2 YFSETQ. V lost 3 bases to trimming and J lost 2 bases; unmatched junction nucleotides: 5. CDR3 length: 16 residues. Material: PBMCs, obtained before ibrutinib treatment. The rearrangement links TRBV5-1 to TRBJ2-3; TRBD2 matches 11 bases. The origin of this receptor is a human donor with chronic lymphocytic leukemia. This CDR3 reads CASSWRLAGITDTQYF. As DNA, the CDR3 is TGCGCCAGCAGCTGGAGACTAGCGGGGATCACAGATACGCAGTATTTT.